This T cell receptor beta chain was sequenced during a study of shared clonotypes between healthy human individuals. The input for sorted-subset replicate PCRs was 200 to 250 ng DNA, 30,000 or so T cell genomes. TCRdb keeps only in-frame clones here, not all; method: immunoSEQ multiplex PCR. In the table there are some 2,100,000 clones, more than 90% of which are singletons. In germline, CDR1 is SGHTS, CDR2 YDEGEE. Between the trimmed V and J ends, which lost 2 bases and 6 bases, there was a span of 3 bases. This CDR3 comprises 11 residues. Researchers partitioned CD4+ cells into CD45RA+ naive and CD45RA-negative memory subsets.

The chain employs TRBV5-8 and TRBJ1-5; no clear D gene. This clonotype was sampled from a man aged 18 to 30 in good health. What was sequenced was naive CD4+ T cells sorted from blood. As to subset: CD45RA+ positively selected. The CDR3 loop reads CASSFSQPQHF. The CDR3 DNA reads TGTGCCAGCAGCTTCTCTCAGCCCCAGCATTTT.